This TCR beta chain was sequenced during a study of memory CD4+ T cells and cytomegalovirus serostatus. Single viable CD3+CD4+CD8-CD45RO+ cells were sorted as the memory CD4+ T cells. Germline V CDR1 and CDR2: MGHRA, YSYEKL. The trim removed 4 bases at V and 4 bases at J, leaving 9 bases unmatched. The CDR3 contains 18 residues. Assay used: immunoSEQ multiplex PCR; TCRdb lists only in-frame clones, some missing. The table lists about 61,000 clones, approximately 85% of them singletons. The sequence came from an adult in good health and CMV-seronegative. Material for sequencing was memory CD4+ T cells from blood. The genes are TRBV4-1 and TRBJ2-1; 14 bases fit TRBD2. Here the CDR3 reads CASSRSTSGRGGYNEQFF. The CDR3 bases are TGCGCCAGCAGCCGTTCGACTAGCGGGAGGGGAGGATACAATGAGCAGTTCTTC.